These 22 T cell receptor beta chains share one sample of origin, sequenced in a study of graft-versus-host responses after intestinal transplantation (dated by TCRdb to about 2021). In the paper's terms, the time point label means: cells obtained before transplantation from donor or recipient. The antigens for these receptors are not known. Libraries were made using the immunoSEQ multiplex PCR assay. Not all clones reach the TCRdb copy of this immuneACCESS table, which keeps in-frame sequences only. Checked studies attribute under half of the gap to unresolved V genes and leave the rest unexplained. The sample table holds 96,000 or so clones, of which about 94% were seen once. Together, the top ten hold around 0.17% of the sample. Material: unstimulated CD4+ T cells sorted from spleen or lymph node cells, obtained before intestinal transplant. The receptor set was obtained from a human donor who received an intestinal transplant.

This chain uses TRBV29-1 with TRBJ1-5; TRBD1 aligns across 8 bases. The germline CDR1 and CDR2 sequences are SQVTM and ANQGSEA. The CDR3 covers 12 residues. The V and J ends lost 7 bases and 3 bases, in that order; junction bases with no gene match: 2. The CDR3 DNA follows: TGCAGCGCTCAGGGGGCCAATCAGCCCCAGCATTTT. Amino acid sequence: CSAQGANQPQHF.

The V call is TRBV11-2, the J call TRBJ2-3; D perhaps matches TRBD1 (5 bases). This CDR3 has 12 residues. V lost 5 bases, J lost 11 bases, and 14 bases lay in between. Germline assignment: CDR1 SGHAT and CDR2 FQNNGV. CDR3 nucleotides: TGTGCCAGCAGCAGCCCAGGGTACAGGCAGTATTTT. Protein: CASSSPGYRQYF. Variable domain in full (rest from reference TRBV11-2 and TRBJ2-3): EAGVAQSPRYKIIEKRQSVAFWCNPISGHATLYWYQQILGQGPKLLIQFQNNGVVDDSQLPKDRFSAERLKGVDSTLKIQPAKLEDSAVYLCASSSPGYRQYFGPGTRLTVL.

The V gene is TRBV7-9, the J gene TRBJ1-4; D remains unclear. Germline assignment: CDR1 SEHNR and CDR2 FQNEAQ (reference sequence). The V end was cut by 1 base, the J end by 4 bases, with 10 bases between. The CDR3 sequence is 15 residues long. The CDR3 reads CASSLGDPGNEKLFF. CDR3 nucleotide sequence: TGTGCCAGCAGCTTAGGAGACCCGGGTAATGAAAAACTGTTTTTT.

The chain has TRBV21-1 and TRBJ1-2; the tabulated D call, TRBD1, remains unverified against the DNA. TRBV21-1 counts as a pseudogene. This CDR3 is built from 12 residues. Here the CDR3 reads CASRQTNYGYTF. In nucleotides, the CDR3 is TGTGCCAGCAGACAGACTAACTATGGCTACACCTTC.

The gene calls are TRBV5-1 and TRBJ2-5, with a possible D match to TRBD1 (5 bases). The CDR3 has 14 residues. The V and J ends lost 4 bases and 1 base respectively, with 11 bases between them. In germline, CDR1 is SGHRS, CDR2 YFSETQ. CDR3 DNA: TGCGCCAGCAGCATCGCAGGGATCCAAGAGACCCAGTACTTC. This sequence encodes CASSIAGIQETQYF.

The chain is built from TRBV5-4 and TRBJ1-1; D gene uncertain. CDR1 SGHNT and CDR2 YYREEE come from the germline V gene (reference sequence). The CDR3 extends over 14 amino acids. V gave up 4 bases and J gave up 6 bases, with 16 bases separating them. The CDR3, as DNA: TGTGCCAGCAGCCACCCAGGCCGAACACCTGAAGCTTTCTTT. This encodes CASSHPGRTPEAFF.

The V and J genes are TRBV30 and TRBJ1-5; a possible D gene is TRBD1 (5 bases). Germline-derived CDR1 and CDR2 are GTSNPN and SVGIG (reference sequence). V lost 0 bases and J lost 6, with 12 bases in between. The CDR3 spans 14 residues. The CDR3 sequence is CAWSVVSGRQPQHF. The CDR3 coding sequence is TGTGCCTGGAGTGTAGTGTCAGGGCGTCAGCCCCAGCATTTT.

The genes are TRBV7-8 and TRBJ1-2; D is perhaps TRBD1 (5 bases). The V and J ends lost 4 bases and 8 bases respectively, with 20 bases between them. This CDR3 comprises 15 residues. Germline CDR1 and CDR2: SGHVS and FQNEAQ. Here the CDR3 reads CASSSQSGAFQGYTF. For the CDR3, the DNA is TGTGCCAGCAGCTCCCAGAGTGGGGCTTTTCAAGGCTACACCTTC.

The rearrangement joins TRBV5-1 to TRBJ2-2, with 7 bases lining up with TRBD1. This CDR3 is built from 15 residues. The V gene end was trimmed by 0 bases and the J gene end by 7 bases; junction bases not matched to a gene: 6. Germline CDR1 reads SGHRS; CDR2 reads YFSETQ. CDR3 coding DNA: TGCGCCAGCAGCTTGGAGGACAGGAGGAGCGGGGAGCTGTTTTTT. This codes for CASSLEDRRSGELFF.

The rearrangement uses TRBV11-2 and TRBJ1-4, with 8 bases aligning to TRBD1. This CDR3 contains 13 residues. CDR1 is SGHAT and CDR2 is FQNNGV in the germline V gene. Trimming took 8 bases from V and 8 from J; bases not matched to a gene: 7. The chain's CDR3 is CASSGQGIEKLFF. CDR3 sequence (DNA): TGTGCCAGCTCCGGACAGGGAATAGAAAAACTGTTTTTT. Drawing the rest from reference TRBV11-2 and TRBJ1-4, the complete variable domain is EAGVAQSPRYKIIEKRQSVAFWCNPISGHATLYWYQQILGQGPKLLIQFQNNGVVDDSQLPKDRFSAERLKGVDSTLKIQPAKLEDSAVYLCASSGQGIEKLFFGSGTQLSVL.

The chain links TRBV2 to TRBJ1-2; the D is unclear. Germline-derived CDR1 and CDR2 are SNHLY and FYNNEI. Trimming pared 7 bases from V and 4 bases from J, leaving 10 bases between. This CDR3 is built from 12 residues. CDR3 in DNA: TGTGCCAGCATACAAGAAACCTATGGCTACACCTTC. The encoded protein is CASIQETYGYTF.

The chain has TRBV6-1 and TRBJ1-1; D gene ambiguous. V lost 2 bases, J lost 1 base, and 8 bases lay in between. The CDR3 length is 14 residues. Looked up from germline, CDR1 is MNHNS and CDR2 is SASEGT. CDR3 residues: CASSESGRNTEAFF. The CDR3 DNA sequence: TGTGCCAGCAGTGAAAGCGGCAGGAACACTGAAGCTTTCTTT.

In nucleotides, the CDR3 is TGTGCCAGCAGCCAAGACAGCGATCAGCCCCAGCATTTT. Its protein product is CASSQDSDQPQHF. The chain couples TRBV4-2 to TRBJ1-5; D unresolved. The CDR3 runs to 13 residues. The V end was cut by 0 bases, the J end by 5 bases, with 5 bases between. Germline CDR1 LGHNA, CDR2 YNFKEQ.

The J gene is TRBJ1-2, the V gene TRBV5-1; TRBD1 matches at 7 bases. This CDR3 contains 13 residues. Germline V CDR1 and CDR2: SGHRS, YFSETQ. Germline trimming cut 4 bases from V and 3 bases from J; bases unmatched to any gene: 3. The CDR3 region is CASSLGTDYGYTF. CDR3 in DNA: TGCGCCAGCAGCCTCGGGACAGACTATGGCTACACCTTC.

The gene calls are TRBV5-1 and TRBJ1-3; 7 bases fit TRBD1. V lost 4 bases and J lost 7; bases outside the gene matches: 8. Germline V CDR1 and CDR2: SGHRS, YFSETQ. The CDR3 consists of 14 residues. The CDR3 sequence is CASSPEGAGNTIYF. In nucleotides, the CDR3 is TGCGCCAGCAGCCCGGAGGGGGCGGGGAACACCATATATTTT.

This clone was detected only once. The chain links TRBV6-5 to TRBJ1-2, with a possible D match to TRBD1 (5 bases). CDR1 is MNHEY, CDR2 SVGAGI, per germline. This CDR3 is 13 amino acids long. Trimming left V 2 bases short and J 4 bases short, with 8 bases between. CDR3 protein: CASSYRRGYGYTF. Here the CDR3 DNA reads TGTGCCAGCAGTTACAGGAGGGGCTATGGCTACACCTTC.

The chain carries TRBV28 and TRBJ2-1; 7 bases match TRBD2. V dropped 4 bases and J dropped 0; count of bases not matched to a gene: 6. CDR3 size: 16 residues. The germline gives CDR1 MDHEN, CDR2 SYDVKM. The CDR3 DNA follows: TGTGCCAGCAGTTGGACTAGTAAGGGCTCCTACAATGAGCAGTTCTTC. It yields the protein CASSWTSKGSYNEQFF.

This sequence joins TRBV28 and TRBJ1-5; possible D gene TRBD1, 6 bases. V lost 4 bases and J lost 4, with 20 bases in between. Germline CDR1 is MDHEN and CDR2 is SYDVKM. The CDR3 contains 17 residues. The DNA for the CDR3 is TGTGCCAGCAGTTCCAAAACGTTCGACAGGCAGAATCAGCCCCAGCATTTT. This translates into CASSSKTFDRQNQPQHF. The variable domain in full, completed from reference TRBV28 and TRBJ1-5, reads DVKVTQSSRYLVKRTGEKVFLECVQDMDHENMFWYRQDPGLGLRLIYFSYDVKMKEKGDIPEGYSVSREKKERFSLILESASTNQTSMYLCASSSKTFDRQNQPQHFGDGTRLSIL.

The rearrangement links TRBV7-2 to TRBJ2-3, with D maybe TRBD2 (5 bases). The V gene's germline CDR1 is SGHTA and CDR2 FQGNSA. V was pared by 3 bases and J by 1 base, with 8 bases between. The CDR3 runs to 14 residues. Here the CDR3 reads CASSLDWRTDTQYF. The CDR3 bases are TGTGCCAGCAGCTTGGACTGGCGCACAGATACGCAGTATTTT. Drawing the rest from reference TRBV7-2 and TRBJ2-3, the complete variable domain is GAGVSQSPSNKVTEKGKDVELRCDPISGHTALYWYRQSLGQGLEFLIYFQGNSAPDKSGLPSDRFSAERTGGSVSTLTIQRTQQEDSAVYLCASSLDWRTDTQYFGPGTRLTVL.

This clone has a handful of counts. V is TRBV7-2 and J is TRBJ2-5; TRBD1 agrees at 7 bases. The CDR3 spans 15 residues. CDR1 and CDR2 from the germline V gene are SGHTA and FQGNSA. V shed 5 bases and J 4 bases; nucleotides not matched to a gene: 10. CDR3: CASSLRQGQLETQYF. The CDR3 nucleotides are TGTGCCAGCAGCCTGCGACAGGGACAGTTAGAGACCCAGTACTTC.

The chain uses TRBV4-3 and TRBJ2-1, with D perhaps TRBD2 (5 bases). CDR3 length: 17 residues. The V and J ends lost 0 bases and 0 bases respectively, with 12 bases between them. Germline CDR1 is LGHNA and CDR2 is YSLEER. The CDR3 region has the DNA TGCGCCAGCAGCCAAGAACTGGCTGACTACTCCTACAATGAGCAGTTCTTC. Residues: CASSQELADYSYNEQFF.

The V gene is TRBV4-2, the J gene TRBJ1-2; maybe TRBD1 (6 bases). Trimming took off 6 bases at V and 2 bases at J, with 16 bases between the two ends. The CDR3 is 15 amino acids. Germline V gene sequence: CDR1 LGHNA, CDR2 YNFKEQ. The chain's CDR3 is CASRATGEYNYGYTF. CDR3 nucleotide sequence: TGTGCCAGCAGAGCGACAGGCGAATACAACTATGGCTACACCTTC.